One sample yielded the 9 T cell receptor beta chains listed below, sequenced in a study of blood T cell repertoires in COVID-19 (dated by TCRdb to about 2020). Receptor libraries were prepared by the immunoSEQ multiplex PCR assay. Not all clones reach the TCRdb copy of this immuneACCESS table, which keeps in-frame sequences only. Checked studies attribute under half of the gap to unresolved V genes and leave the rest unexplained. This sample lists some 250,000 clones; nearly 90% were detected once. The ten top clones hold roughly 4% of the sample. The material sequenced was PBMCs or T cells enriched from blood (not recorded which). The source of these receptors is a woman between 25 and 40 years old with acute COVID-19.

V usage is TRBV7-2 and J usage is TRBJ2-2; D call uncertain. Looked up from germline, CDR1 is SGHTA and CDR2 is FQGNSA. This CDR3 region has 14 residues. The V and J ends lost 5 bases and 6 bases respectively, with 13 bases between them. CDR3 DNA: TGTGCCAGCAGCGATTGGGTAGCTGCCGGGGAGCTGTTTTTT. Its protein is CASSDWVAAGELFF. The full variable domain, its missing parts supplied by reference TRBV7-2 and TRBJ2-2, is GAGVSQSPSNKVTEKGKDVELRCDPISGHTALYWYRQSLGQGLEFLIYFQGNSAPDKSGLPSDRFSAERTGGSVSTLTIQRTQQEDSAVYLCASSDWVAAGELFFGEGSRLTVL.

The chain is built from TRBV9 and TRBJ2-6; D is unresolved. CDR1 is SGDLS, CDR2 YYNGEE, per germline. The CDR3 length is 15 residues. V lost 0 bases, J lost 4 bases, and 8 bases lay in between. The CDR3 DNA sequence: TGTGCCAGCAGCGTAGGCAATAGAGGGGCCAACGTCCTGACTTTC. Protein sequence: CASSVGNRGANVLTF. The full variable domain, in which reference TRBV9 and TRBJ2-6 provide the parts outside the CDR3, is DSGVTQTPKHLITATGQRVTLRCSPRSGDLSVYWYQQSLDQGLQFLIQYYNGEERAKGNILERFSAQQFPDLHSELNLSSLELGDSALYFCASSVGNRGANVLTFGAGSRLTVL.

The chain carries TRBV19 and TRBJ2-7; 9 bases align to TRBD1. J gave up 6 bases and V 9 bases, and 9 bases lay outside the gene matches. Germline values: CDR1 LNHDA, CDR2 SQIVND (reference sequence). There are 13 residues in the CDR3. This chain's CDR3 is CASMRDRESEQYF. The CDR3 DNA reads TGTGCCAGCATGCGGGACAGGGAAAGCGAGCAGTACTTC.

The V gene is TRBV4-1, the J gene TRBJ2-7; no reliable D call. The CDR3 is 17 residues long. The V gene's germline CDR1 is MGHRA and CDR2 YSYEKL. V was trimmed by 0 bases and J by 3 bases, leaving 18 bases between them. CDR3 amino acids: CASSQDSVITEFYEQYF. CDR3 bases: TGCGCCAGCAGCCAAGATTCGGTAATCACTGAGTTCTACGAGCAGTACTTC.

V gene TRBV7-8 combines with J gene TRBJ2-2; D gene ambiguous. The V end lost 0 bases, the J end lost 6 bases, and 8 bases lay between the germline ends. CDR1 is SGHVS and CDR2 is FQNEAQ in the germline V gene. CDR3 length: 14 residues. The CDR3 region is CASSLASVSGELFF. The CDR3 DNA reads TGTGCCAGCAGCTTAGCGTCGGTTTCCGGGGAGCTGTTTTTT.

This clone appeared once. A much larger clone is a single base away; this may be a read error. The chain couples TRBV29-1 to TRBJ1-2; no reliable D call. The CDR3 sequence is 10 residues long. Germline CDR1 and CDR2: SQVTM and ANQGSEA. Trimming took off 3 bases at V and 3 bases at J, with 2 bases between the two ends. The CDR3 bases are TGCAGCGTTGACGACTATGGCTACACCTTC. Translated, it gives CSVDDYGYTF. Full variable domain (missing parts from reference TRBV29-1 and TRBJ1-2): SAVISQKPSRDICQRGTSLTIQCQVDSQVTMMFWYRQQPGQSLTLIATANQGSEATYESGFVIDKFPISRPNLTFSTLTVSNMSPEDSSIYLCSVDDYGYTFGSGTRLTVV.

The V and J genes are TRBV5-4 and TRBJ2-1; D is possibly TRBD1 (6 bases). Trimming removed 0 bases at V and 8 bases at J, with 9 bases between. This CDR3 comprises 13 residues. Germline V lookup: CDR1 SGHNT, CDR2 YYREEE (reference sequence). In DNA form, the CDR3 reads TGTGCCAGCAGCTTGGGGGGGCGGGATGAGCAGTTCTTC. Amino acids: CASSLGGRDEQFF.

The V call is TRBV18, the J call TRBJ1-5, with TRBD1 matching 8 bases. The CDR3 length is 14 residues. J lost 11 bases, V lost 1 base, and 7 bases had no gene match. The germline V gene encodes CDR1 KGHSH and CDR2 LQKENI. The CDR3 reads CASSPLMDRAAQHF. The CDR3 DNA follows: TGTGCCAGCTCACCACTAATGGACAGGGCGGCCCAGCATTTT.

The chain employs TRBV5-6 and TRBJ2-5, with 13 bases that match TRBD2. Germline V lookup: CDR1 SGHDT, CDR2 YYEEEE. The CDR3 runs 17 residues. The V gene end was trimmed by 4 bases and the J gene end by 5 bases; junction bases not matched to a gene: 11. In DNA form, the CDR3 reads TGTGCCAGCAGCCTACTAGCGGGGGGGCGAGGTATTGAGACCCAGTACTTC. This codes for CASSLLAGGRGIETQYF. Combining the CDR3 with reference TRBV5-6 and TRBJ2-5 gives the whole variable domain DAGVTQSPTHLIKTRGQQVTLRCSPKSGHDTVSWYQQALGQGPQFIFQYYEEEERQRGNFPDRFSGHQFPNYSSELNVNALLLGDSALYLCASSLLAGGRGIETQYFGPGTRLLVL.